This TCR beta chain was observed in a study of vaccination and CD4 T cells after COVID-19. Points on this clonotype: Its antigen is unidentified.

CD4+ T cells that had been cultured provided DNA sequenced with the Oncomine TCR Beta short-read assay. Researchers extracted genomic DNA from CD4+ T cells that had been cultured. Each CDR3 protein gets one entry after TCRdb re-called the PCR reads with MiXCR. Among 6,000 to 8,500 distinct CDR3 sequences listed, more than 30% were seen once. Germline CDR1 and CDR2: DFQATT and SNEGSKA (reference sequence). V lost 6 bases to trimming and J lost 0 bases, with 12 bases between them. The CDR3 sequence is 15 residues long. Treatment described: 10-day PBMC culture with coronavirus spike peptide pools or control peptides (ViraFEST assay). Unexposed donor CD4+ T cells predated the COVID-19 pandemic, collected 2011-2018. Antigen-specific T cells were expanded with peptide pools by ViraFEST, and TCRs were then sequenced. Cell supply allowing, SARS-CoV-2 S/N and four cold-coronavirus spikes probed unexposed-donor CD4+ T cells.

The chain has TRBV20-1 and TRBJ2-6; D remains unclear. The source is a human donor in good health. The sequenced material came from CD4+ T cells from blood, cultured in vitro. The DNA of the CDR3 is TGCAGTGCCCAGGACGATCGCTCTGGGGCCAACGTCCTGACTTTC. This gives the protein CSAQDDRSGANVLTF.